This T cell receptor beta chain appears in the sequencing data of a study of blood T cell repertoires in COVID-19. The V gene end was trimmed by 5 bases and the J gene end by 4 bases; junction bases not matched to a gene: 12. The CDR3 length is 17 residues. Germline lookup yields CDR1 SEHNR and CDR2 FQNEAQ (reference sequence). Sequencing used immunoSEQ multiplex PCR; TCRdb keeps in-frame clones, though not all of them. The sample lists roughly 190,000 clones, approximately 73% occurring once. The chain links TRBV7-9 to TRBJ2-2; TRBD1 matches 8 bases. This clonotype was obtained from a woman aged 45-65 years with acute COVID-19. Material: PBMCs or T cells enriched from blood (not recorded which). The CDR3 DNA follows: TGTGCCAGCAGCCCTTTCGGGGCAGGGGGCGGCACCGGGGAGCTGTTTTTT. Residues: CASSPFGAGGGTGELFF.